Below, 25 T cell receptor beta chains from the same sample are listed, as sequenced in a study of blood T cell repertoires in COVID-19. The data were produced by immunoSEQ multiplex PCR, yet TCRdb's version contains in-frame clones alone and is incomplete. Found here are roughly 54,000 clones, 80% to 85% of them singletons; the top ten hold roughly 3%. The sequencing sample was made of peripheral blood. The receptor set was obtained from a man aged 50 to 60 with acute or convalescent COVID-19.

The rearrangement joins TRBV2 to TRBJ1-6, with D uncertain. Germline V gives CDR1 SNHLY, CDR2 FYNNEI. V was shortened by 8 bases and J by 9 bases, with 14 bases between the two germline ends. The CDR3 has 13 amino acids. DNA for the CDR3: TGTGCCAGCGAGCCAGGTTCAGGTTCACCCCTCCACTTT. This sequence encodes CASEPGSGSPLHF.

The rearrangement joins TRBV5-4 to TRBJ2-2; 7 bases agree with TRBD2. Germline V gene lookup returns CDR1 SGHNT and CDR2 YYREEE (reference sequence). This CDR3 spans 16 amino acids. Germline trimming cut 0 bases from V and 4 bases from J; bases unmatched to any gene: 6. For the CDR3, the DNA is TGTGCCAGCAGCTTGGTTGGCGGGAGTGGCACCGGGGAGCTGTTTTTT. Its translation: CASSLVGGSGTGELFF.

The J gene is TRBJ1-5, the V gene TRBV4-1, with TRBD1 matching 10 bases. The trim removed 1 base at V and 7 bases at J, leaving 4 bases unmatched. In germline, CDR1 is MGHRA, CDR2 YSYEKL. The CDR3 loop spans 15 amino acids. CDR3 bases: TGCGCCAGCAGCCAAGGGCCGACAGGGGGCCAGCCCCAGCATTTT. This encodes CASSQGPTGGQPQHF.

The chain carries TRBV4-1 and TRBJ2-5, with TRBD2 as a possible D gene (7 bases). The CDR3 has 16 amino acids. The V end was cut by 4 bases, the J end by 4 bases, with 19 bases between. CDR1 is MGHRA, CDR2 YSYEKL, per germline. The CDR3 DNA follows: TGCGCCAGCAGCCCAACGAGGGGGAGGGGTCGAGAGACCCAGTACTTC. Its translation: CASSPTRGRGRETQYF.

This clone has more than one count but fewer than ten. Relative to the germline gene, one junction end is altered; a read error may explain this. V gene TRBV7-9 combines with J gene TRBJ2-7, with D unclear. Germline V gene sequence: CDR1 SEHNR, CDR2 FQNEAQ (reference sequence). This CDR3 has 15 amino acids. The DNA of the CDR3 is TGTGCCAGCAGTTTAGACCATCTAAGCTCCTACGAGCAGTACTTC. Encoded protein: CASSLDHLSSYEQYF.

The CDR3 reads CASTWRDRTYEQYF. DNA of the CDR3: TGTGCCAGCACTTGGCGGGACAGAACCTACGAGCAGTACTTC. V gene TRBV2 combines with J gene TRBJ2-7, with D perhaps matching TRBD1 (7 bases). This CDR3 has 14 amino acids. Trimming left V 7 bases short and J 2 bases short, with 15 bases between. Germline CDR1 SNHLY, CDR2 FYNNEI.

This chain connects TRBV7-3 to TRBJ2-1; 10 positions match TRBD2. Unmatched junction bases numbered 0, after V lost 0 bases and J lost 4 bases. The CDR3 consists of 15 residues. Germline V gene sequence: CDR1 SGHTA, CDR2 FQGTGA. This chain's CDR3 is CASSLTGLAYNEQFF. CDR3 nucleotide sequence: TGTGCCAGCAGCTTAACGGGACTAGCGTACAATGAGCAGTTCTTC.

DNA of the CDR3: TGTGCCAGCAGCACCCCAACCCGGTACTTCGGTGGCTACACCTTC. Translation: CASSTPTRYFGGYTF. This chain connects TRBV28 to TRBJ1-2; D not certain. This CDR3 is built from 15 residues. Germline-derived CDR1 and CDR2 are MDHEN and SYDVKM. The V end was cut by 6 bases, the J end by 7 bases, with 21 bases between.

The chain combines TRBV27 with TRBJ1-2; tentative D call: TRBD1 (6 bases). The V gene lost 6 bases and the J gene lost 8 bases, with 22 bases spanning the gap. The CDR3 runs 15 residues. Germline V CDR1 and CDR2: MNHEY, SMNVEV (reference sequence). This chain's CDR3 is CASRVARDTPGGYTF. The CDR3 nucleotides are TGTGCCAGCAGAGTCGCCCGGGACACCCCAGGGGGCTACACCTTC.

The J gene is TRBJ2-1, the V gene TRBV29-1, with D maybe TRBD2 (6 bases). The germline V gene has CDR1 SQVTM and CDR2 ANQGSEA. Deletions cut 1 base from V and 8 bases from J, with 9 bases between. The CDR3 sequence is 12 residues long. CDR3 loop: CSVEGPGDEQFF. CDR3 nucleotides: TGCAGCGTTGAAGGGCCGGGGGATGAGCAGTTCTTC.

The chain employs TRBV6-1 and TRBJ2-3, with TRBD2 matching 10 bases. The CDR3 runs to 17 residues. V lost 1 base to trimming and J lost 5 bases; unmatched junction nucleotides: 9. The germline V gene has CDR1 MNHNS and CDR2 SASEGT. CDR3 sequence: CASSEVVAGGGVDTQYF. The CDR3 nucleotides read TGTGCCAGCAGTGAAGTCGTAGCGGGGGGCGGAGTAGATACGCAGTATTTT.

V is TRBV7-9 and J is TRBJ2-7; tentatively, D is TRBD1 (6 bases). CDR3 length: 15 residues. V dropped 4 bases and J dropped 3 bases, with 16 bases sitting between them. From germline, CDR1 is SEHNR and CDR2 FQNEAQ (reference sequence). The CDR3 DNA is TGTGCCAGCAGCTCCCCCATACCGGGACACTACGAGCAGTACTTC. Its translation is CASSSPIPGHYEQYF.

This chain joins TRBV4-1 and TRBJ1-2, with D perhaps TRBD1 (5 bases). Germline V gives CDR1 MGHRA, CDR2 YSYEKL. This CDR3 spans 14 amino acids. Trimming took off 1 base at V and 6 bases at J, with 12 bases between the two ends. CDR3 protein: CASSQATGTDGYTF. As DNA, the CDR3 is TGCGCCAGCAGCCAAGCTACGGGGACTGATGGCTACACCTTC.

The chain recombines TRBV10-3 with TRBJ1-3; D gene uncertain. CDR3 size: 14 residues. Germline CDR1 is ENHRY and CDR2 is SYGVKD. Trimming cost V 5 bases and J 4 bases, with 12 bases left between them. The CDR3 region has the DNA TGTGCCATCAGTTCGGGTGGAATCGGAAACACCATATATTTT. Translation gives CAISSGGIGNTIYF.

The chain couples TRBV27 to TRBJ1-1; a possible D gene is TRBD1 (5 bases). The V and J ends lost 4 bases and 0 bases respectively, with 9 bases between them. Germline-derived CDR1 and CDR2 are MNHEY and SMNVEV (reference sequence). This CDR3 region has 14 residues. The CDR3 DNA is TGTGCCAGCAGTTCCCGGGGGATGAACACTGAAGCTTTCTTT. Translation gives CASSSRGMNTEAFF.

V usage is TRBV4-1 and J usage is TRBJ2-7; weak D call: TRBD2 (5 bases). Germline loops: CDR1 MGHRA, CDR2 YSYEKL. There are 15 residues in the CDR3. Trimming pared 0 bases from V and 2 bases from J, leaving 11 bases between. The CDR3 is CASSQDYMGAYEQYF. The CDR3 DNA sequence: TGCGCCAGCAGCCAAGATTATATGGGAGCCTACGAGCAGTACTTC.

The V and J genes are TRBV19 and TRBJ1-5; 7 bases match TRBD1. The CDR3 consists of 15 residues. The germline CDR1 and CDR2 sequences are LNHDA and SQIVND (reference sequence). V lost 10 bases, J lost 0 bases, and 9 bases stayed unmatched. CDR3 bases: TGTGCCACCACGCGGACAGGCTATAGCAATCAGCCCCAGCATTTT. Its translation is CATTRTGYSNQPQHF.

V and J are TRBV7-9 and TRBJ2-3; TRBD2 is a possible D gene (6 bases). Germline CDR1 is SEHNR and CDR2 is FQNEAQ (reference sequence). This CDR3 has 15 amino acids. The V end was cut by 5 bases, the J end by 6 bases, with 18 bases between. DNA for the CDR3: TGTGCCAGCAGCCCCCCCCGGGGGATTGGGGATACGCAGTATTTT. Its translation is CASSPPRGIGDTQYF. Based on the CDR3 plus reference TRBV7-9 and TRBJ2-3, the full variable domain is DTGVSQNPRHKITKRGQNVTFRCDPISEHNRLYWYRQTLGQGPEFLTYFQNEAQLEKSRLLSDRFSAERPKGSFSTLEIQRTEQGDSAMYLCASSPPRGIGDTQYFGPGTRLTVL.

The chain employs TRBV7-8 and TRBJ1-1; 7 positions match TRBD1. The length of the CDR3 is 13 residues. CDR1 and CDR2 from the germline V gene are SGHVS and FQNEAQ. Trimming removed 1 base from V and 10 bases from J; junction bases left unmatched: 6. This chain's CDR3 is CASSLEGAGGAFF. The CDR3 bases are TGTGCCAGCAGCTTAGAGGGGGCGGGTGGAGCTTTCTTT.

This clone was observed a handful of times. The chain employs TRBV5-6 and TRBJ1-1; D is unclear. Between the trimmed V and J ends, which lost 4 bases and 2 bases, there was a span of 3 bases. This CDR3 spans 11 amino acids. Germline V lookup: CDR1 SGHDT, CDR2 YYEEEE. The CDR3 region is CASSLNTEAFF. DNA for the CDR3: TGTGCCAGCAGCCTCAACACTGAAGCTTTCTTT.

This chain uses TRBV24-1 with TRBJ2-1, with D perhaps matching TRBD1 (6 bases). This CDR3 spans 16 amino acids. Deletions cut 4 bases from V and 6 bases from J, with 18 bases between. The germline V gene encodes CDR1 KGHDR and CDR2 SFDVKD. The CDR3 spells CATSDPTGSEGNEQFF. The CDR3 bases are TGTGCCACCAGTGACCCTACAGGGAGCGAGGGCAATGAGCAGTTCTTC.

The chain employs TRBV9 and TRBJ2-1, with unresolved D. With 0 bases removed from V and 1 base from J, the gap between germline ends came to 8 bases. CDR3 length equals 15 residues. Germline loops: CDR1 SGDLS, CDR2 YYNGEE. The CDR3 nucleotides are TGTGCCAGCAGCGTAGCCGGGTATTCCTACAATGAGCAGTTCTTC. Its translation: CASSVAGYSYNEQFF.

The chain joins TRBV12-3 or TRBV12-4 to TRBJ1-5, with D possibly TRBD1 on 5 matching bases. Between the trimmed V and J ends, which lost 4 bases and 4 bases, there was a span of 8 bases. This CDR3 spans 13 amino acids. The CDR3 DNA is TGTGCCAGCAGTTACGGGGGTAATCAGCCCCAGCATTTT. It codes for CASSYGGNQPQHF.

The chain has TRBV27 and TRBJ1-1; D perhaps matches TRBD1 (5 bases). This CDR3 is 16 amino acids long. The germline CDR1 and CDR2 sequences are MNHEY and SMNVEV (reference sequence). V gave up 5 bases and J gave up 0 bases, with 16 bases separating them. CDR3 sequence: CASSPTPTGVNTEAFF. DNA of the CDR3: TGTGCCAGCAGTCCAACACCCACAGGAGTGAACACTGAAGCTTTCTTT.

This chain links TRBV28 with TRBJ1-5; the D is unclear. The V gene's germline CDR1 is MDHEN and CDR2 SYDVKM. The CDR3 extends over 13 amino acids. The V end lost 3 bases, the J end lost 7 bases, and 10 bases lay between the germline ends. The CDR3 loop is CASSLVGRQPQHF. The DNA of the CDR3 is TGTGCCAGCAGTTTGGTGGGGAGACAGCCCCAGCATTTT.